This TCR beta chain was documented in a study of blood T cell repertoires in COVID-19. Study-level information: The cDNA or gDNA used as material had been derived from T cells, B-cell-depleted T cells, or PBMCs.

Profiled with immunoSEQ multiplex PCR; TCRdb holds only in-frame clones, not every one. This table has around 250,000 clones, around nine tenths appearing once. Looked up from germline, CDR1 is LGHDT and CDR2 is YNNKEL (reference sequence). This CDR3 is 16 amino acids long. Trimming removed 1 base from V and 1 base from J, with 11 bases in between. Sample: PBMCs or T cells enriched from blood (not recorded which). The V call is TRBV3-1 (or the pseudogene TRBV3-2), the J call TRBJ2-1; unclear D gene. This sequence was found in a middle-aged woman who had been exposed to COVID-19. The CDR3 region has the DNA TGTGCCAGCAGCCAAGTTAGCCTGAAATCCTACAATGAGCAGTTCTTC. This translates into CASSQVSLKSYNEQFF.